Below, 3 T cell receptor beta chains from the same sample are listed, as sequenced in a study of T cell responses to AZD1222 COVID-19 vaccine (dated by TCRdb to about 2021). Library creation used the immunoSEQ multiplex PCR assay. TCRdb provides this immuneACCESS table in a form limited to in-frame rearrangements. Some clones are lacking; in checked studies, under half of them reflect an unresolved V gene, and why the rest are absent is not known. The sample contains about 78,000 clones, over 80% of them found a single time. 2.5% to 3% of the sample rests with the top ten. The intended sense of this specimen's time point label: baseline before first vaccination. The sample in question was peripheral blood, obtained on day 0 of AZD1222 vaccination. Source of these receptors: an adult in good health.

Points on this clone: Distinct nucleotide sequences in the sample also encode this CDR3. The rearrangement joins TRBV19 to TRBJ2-3; 9 bases are a match to TRBD2. This CDR3 is built from 15 residues. V lost 2 bases to trimming and J lost 1 base; unmatched junction nucleotides: 1. Germline CDR1 reads LNHDA; CDR2 reads SQIVND (reference sequence). The CDR3 DNA reads TGTGCCAGTAGTATACCTAGCGGGGGCACAGATACGCAGTATTTT. Its protein is CASSIPSGGTDTQYF. Looking up the rest from reference TRBV19 and TRBJ2-3 gives the full variable domain: DGGITQSPKYLFRKEGQNVTLSCEQNLNHDAMYWYRQDPGQGLRLIYYSQIVNDFQKGDIAEGYSVSREKKESFPLTVTSAQKNPTAFYLCASSIPSGGTDTQYFGPGTRLTVL.

The genes are TRBV3-1 (or the pseudogene TRBV3-2) and TRBJ2-7; D perhaps matches TRBD1 (5 bases). V dropped 0 bases and J dropped 6 bases, with 9 bases sitting between them. The germline CDR1 and CDR2 sequences are LGHDT and YNNKEL (reference sequence). The CDR3 runs to 13 residues. The CDR3 sequence is CASSQDWQGEQYF. In DNA, the CDR3 is TGTGCCAGCAGCCAAGATTGGCAGGGCGAGCAGTACTTC.

The V gene is TRBV19, the J gene TRBJ2-3; 7 positions agree with TRBD2. Germline V lookup: CDR1 LNHDA, CDR2 SQIVND (reference sequence). This CDR3 spans 16 amino acids. J was trimmed by 4 bases and V by 7 bases; bases with no gene match: 14. The CDR3 sequence: CASTPGRVLAADTQYF. The CDR3 DNA reads as TGTGCCAGTACCCCGGGGAGGGTTCTAGCAGCAGATACGCAGTATTTT.